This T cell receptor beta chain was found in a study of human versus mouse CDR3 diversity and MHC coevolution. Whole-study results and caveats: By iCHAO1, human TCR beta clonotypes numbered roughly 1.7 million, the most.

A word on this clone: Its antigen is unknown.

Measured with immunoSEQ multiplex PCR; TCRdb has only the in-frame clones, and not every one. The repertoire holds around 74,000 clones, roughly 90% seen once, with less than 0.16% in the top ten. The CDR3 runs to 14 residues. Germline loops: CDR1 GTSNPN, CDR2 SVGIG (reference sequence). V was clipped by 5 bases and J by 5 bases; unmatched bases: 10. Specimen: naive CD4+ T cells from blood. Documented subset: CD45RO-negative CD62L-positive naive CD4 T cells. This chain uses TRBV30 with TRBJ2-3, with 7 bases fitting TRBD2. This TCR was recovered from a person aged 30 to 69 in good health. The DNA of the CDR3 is TGTGCCTGGGAAAAGTTGGCGGGAGTAGATACGCAGTATTTT. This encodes CAWEKLAGVDTQYF.